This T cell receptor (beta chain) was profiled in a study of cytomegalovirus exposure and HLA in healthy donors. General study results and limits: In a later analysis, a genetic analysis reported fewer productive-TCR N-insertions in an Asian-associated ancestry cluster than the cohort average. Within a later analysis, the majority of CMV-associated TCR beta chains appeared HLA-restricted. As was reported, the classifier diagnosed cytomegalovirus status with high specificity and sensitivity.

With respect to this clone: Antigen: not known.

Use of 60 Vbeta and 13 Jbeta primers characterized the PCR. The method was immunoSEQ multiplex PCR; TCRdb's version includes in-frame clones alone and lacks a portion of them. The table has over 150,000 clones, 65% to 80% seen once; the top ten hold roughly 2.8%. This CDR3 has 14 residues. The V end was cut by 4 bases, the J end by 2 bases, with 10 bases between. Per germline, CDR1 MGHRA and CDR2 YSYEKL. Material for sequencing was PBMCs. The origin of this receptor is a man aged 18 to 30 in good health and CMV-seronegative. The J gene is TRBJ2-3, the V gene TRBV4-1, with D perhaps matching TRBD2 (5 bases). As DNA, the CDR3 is TGCGCCAGCAGCCTCCTCGGGAACACAGATACGCAGTATTTT. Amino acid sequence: CASSLLGNTDTQYF.